This T cell receptor (beta chain) is drawn from a study of STAT5B mutations in CD4+ large granular lymphocyte leukemia. The CDR3 has 15 residues. Germline values: CDR1 LNHDA, CDR2 SQIVND (reference sequence). V was clipped by 9 bases and J by 0 bases; unmatched bases: 9. Clones were read by immunoSEQ multiplex PCR, and TCRdb kept only the in-frame ones, dropping some. The sample holds around 20,000 clones; 70% to 85% are singletons and the top ten take around 4%. The rearrangement links TRBV19 to TRBJ2-3, with 7 bases matching TRBD1. This receptor was taken from a human donor in good health. The sample was CD4+ T cells from blood buffy coats. CDR3 region: CASKNRDRSTDTQYF. CDR3 nucleotide sequence: TGTGCCAGCAAAAACCGGGACAGAAGCACAGATACGCAGTATTTT.